These 22 T cell receptor beta chains share one sample of origin, sequenced in a study of CD8 T cells in Susac syndrome. Reverse transcription of roughly 0.5 to 1 ug RNA was performed with random hexamers. TCRdb processed the immunoSEQ multiplex PCR reads anew with MiXCR; each CDR3 protein has one entry. The data contain 180,000 or so distinct CDR3 sequences, about 95% of them singletons. The specimen was CD4+ T cells from PBMCs. All receptors derive from a human donor with multiple sclerosis.

J is TRBJ1-2 and V is TRBV20-1; 9 bases match TRBD1. Germline assignment: CDR1 DFQATT and CDR2 SNEGSKA (reference sequence). The ends lost 6 bases at V and 4 bases at J; junction bases unmatched: 12. The CDR3 covers 15 residues. CDR3 nucleotides: TGCAGTGCGATCACTCCGGGACAGGGAGTCTATGGCTACACCTTC. It specifies CSAITPGQGVYGYTF.

The chain is built from TRBV5-1 and TRBJ2-5; 11 nucleotides agree with TRBD1. The V segment lost 2 bases and the J segment 4 bases; nucleotides outside the gene matches: 4. The CDR3 covers 15 residues. Germline lookup yields CDR1 SGHRS and CDR2 YFSETQ. CDR3 protein: CASSFGQGAPETQYF. CDR3 in DNA: TGCGCCAGCAGCTTCGGACAGGGGGCCCCAGAGACCCAGTACTTC. Variable domain in full (rest from reference TRBV5-1 and TRBJ2-5): KAGVTQTPRYLIKTRGQQVTLSCSPISGHRSVSWYQQTPGQGLQFLFEYFSETQRNKGNFPGRFSGRQFSNSRSEMNVSTLELGDSALYLCASSFGQGAPETQYFGPGTRLLVL.

This rearrangement joins TRBV12-3 or TRBV12-4 to TRBJ2-7, with a tentative D call TRBD1 (6 bases). CDR3 size: 13 residues. Trimming removed 1 base at V and 4 bases at J, with 8 bases between. This CDR3 reads CASSLGTEYEQYF. For the CDR3, the DNA is TGTGCCAGCAGTTTAGGGACAGAGTACGAGCAGTACTTC.

The rearrangement uses TRBV7-3 and TRBJ1-5; D ambiguous. V was trimmed by 5 bases and J by 5 bases, leaving 13 bases between them. The CDR3 runs to 14 residues. The germline gives CDR1 SGHTA, CDR2 FQGTGA. The CDR3 reads CASSPTGPDQPQHF. DNA of the CDR3: TGTGCCAGCAGCCCCACGGGTCCTGATCAGCCCCAGCATTTT.

V and J are TRBV20-1 and TRBJ2-7, with D perhaps given as TRBD1 or TRBD2 (5 bases each). CDR1 is DFQATT and CDR2 is SNEGSKA in the germline V gene (reference sequence). With 0 bases removed from V and 7 bases from J, the gap between germline ends came to 22 bases. The CDR3 is 16 amino acids. The CDR3 DNA reads as TGCAGTGCTAGAGACGAAATCCGGGGACCTTCTAGGGAGCAGTACTTC. Translated, it gives CSARDEIRGPSREQYF.

The chain recombines TRBV2 with TRBJ1-2, with D possibly matching TRBD1 (6 bases). Between the trimmed V and J ends, which lost 3 bases and 1 base, there was a span of 15 bases. The germline CDR1 and CDR2 sequences are SNHLY and FYNNEI. This CDR3 comprises 16 residues. Here the CDR3 reads CASSEDSGGLNYGYTF. The CDR3 DNA is TGTGCCAGCAGTGAGGACTCGGGGGGCCTTAACTATGGCTACACCTTC.

To note about this clonotype: At one of its ends the junction is not consistent with the germline gene, which may arise from a read error. The CDR3 DNA follows: TGTGCCAGCAGTTTATCCACAGCGAATACCGGGGAGCTGTTTTTT. It codes for CASSLSTANTGELFF. The V and J genes are TRBV27 and TRBJ2-2, with D unclear. Germline lookup yields CDR1 MNHEY and CDR2 SMNVEV (reference sequence). This CDR3 region has 15 residues.

The chain employs TRBV29-1 and TRBJ2-7, with 9 bases that match TRBD1. The germline CDR1 and CDR2 sequences are SQVTM and ANQGSEA. V lost 6 bases, J lost 4 bases, and 10 bases stayed unmatched. This CDR3 has 14 amino acids. CDR3 sequence (DNA): TGCAGCGTACAACTACAGGGGGCGGCATACGAGCAGTACTTC. The encoded protein is CSVQLQGAAYEQYF.

The chain carries TRBV16 and TRBJ2-2; a weak D match, TRBD1 (6 bases). Germline CDR1 is KGHSY and CDR2 is FQNENV. The ends were cut back, 7 bases at V and 6 bases at J, with 15 bases in the middle. The length of the CDR3 is 14 residues. CDR3 residues: CASTSGQYAGELFF. Here the CDR3 DNA reads TGTGCCAGCACCAGTGGACAGTACGCCGGGGAGCTGTTTTTT.

The J gene is TRBJ2-5, the V gene TRBV7-2; D is ambiguous. CDR1 and CDR2 from the germline V gene are SGHTA and FQGNSA. V lost 4 bases and J lost 4, with 16 bases in between. The CDR3 runs 15 residues. This chain's CDR3 is CASSSPTRTPETQYF. CDR3 nucleotide sequence: TGTGCCAGCAGCTCGCCGACGCGGACCCCAGAGACCCAGTACTTC.

J is TRBJ2-5 and V is TRBV20-1; D could derive from TRBD1 or TRBD2 (5 bases each). V was clipped by 7 bases and J by 5 bases, with 14 bases between them. From germline, CDR1 is DFQATT and CDR2 SNEGSKA (reference sequence). The CDR3 contains 12 residues. The CDR3 region is CSVMGRGETQYF. The CDR3, as DNA: TGCAGTGTTATGGGGCGAGGGGAGACCCAGTACTTC.

The rearrangement joins TRBV2 to TRBJ2-1, with D perhaps given as TRBD1 or TRBD2 (5 bases each). The CDR3 is made up of 13 amino acids. Germline V CDR1 and CDR2: SNHLY, FYNNEI. The V and J ends lost 7 bases and 3 bases respectively, with 10 bases between them. The CDR3 nucleotides read TGTGCCAGCACCGGGGCGGGCTACAATGAGCAGTTCTTC. Encoded protein: CASTGAGYNEQFF.

The CDR3 loop is CASSLRGPRTEAFF. CDR3 sequence (DNA): TGTGCCAGCAGCCTTAGGGGTCCCCGCACTGAAGCTTTCTTT. The rearrangement joins TRBV12-3 or TRBV12-4 to TRBJ1-1, with D maybe TRBD1 (5 bases). Trimming removed 6 bases from V and 4 bases from J, with 15 bases in between. This CDR3 has 14 amino acids.

This chain joins TRBV29-1 and TRBJ2-4; D is unresolved. The CDR3 is 12 residues long. Per germline, CDR1 SQVTM and CDR2 ANQGSEA. Trimming took off 6 bases at V and 0 bases at J, with 6 bases between the two ends. The CDR3 sequence: CSVRLAKNIQYF. DNA for the CDR3: TGCAGCGTACGCCTAGCCAAAAACATTCAGTACTTC.

V usage is TRBV7-3 and J usage is TRBJ1-2; maybe TRBD1 (5 bases). Per the germline V gene, CDR1 is SGHTA and CDR2 is FQGTGA. The CDR3 has 14 amino acids. Trimming took off 1 base at V and 7 bases at J, with 13 bases between the two ends. CDR3 in DNA: TGTGCCAGCAGCTTAAGCCGACAGTCCGGTGGCTACACCTTC. This encodes CASSLSRQSGGYTF.

V gene TRBV20-1 combines with J gene TRBJ2-7; D is perhaps TRBD1 or TRBD2 (5 bases each). The CDR3 covers 14 residues. Germline-derived CDR1 and CDR2 are DFQATT and SNEGSKA (reference sequence). V was clipped by 6 bases and J by 2 bases, with 17 bases between them. CDR3 coding DNA: TGCAGTGCAGCAGGGACGTCCCGGGCCTACGAGCAGTACTTC. This gives the protein CSAAGTSRAYEQYF.

The rearrangement links TRBV20-1 to TRBJ1-1; the D is unclear. The germline V gene encodes CDR1 DFQATT and CDR2 SNEGSKA (reference sequence). The CDR3 consists of 14 residues. Trimming cost V 4 bases and J 0 bases, with 12 bases left between them. The CDR3 spells CSATGRPMNTEAFF. The CDR3 nucleotides read TGCAGTGCTACTGGTCGGCCTATGAACACTGAAGCTTTCTTT.

The chain has TRBV2 and TRBJ1-2, with D possibly TRBD1 on 5 matching bases. V lost 4 bases, J lost 4 bases, and 19 bases lay in between. CDR1 and CDR2 from the germline V gene are SNHLY and FYNNEI. The CDR3 runs 16 residues. The CDR3 bases are TGTGCCAGCAGTGCTTCACAGGTGGGAGGGATCTATGGCTACACCTTC. It encodes CASSASQVGGIYGYTF.

The rearrangement uses TRBV6-2 or TRBV6-3 and TRBJ2-1; 8 bases map to TRBD1. CDR1 and CDR2 (germline): MNHEY, SVGEGT. The trim removed 6 bases at V and 8 bases at J, leaving 9 bases unmatched. This CDR3 is 14 amino acids long. The CDR3, as DNA: TGTGCCAGCAGCCCATCTCAGGGGGCCCATGAGCAGTTCTTC. Residues: CASSPSQGAHEQFF.

This rearrangement joins TRBV24-1 to TRBJ2-1; D uncertain. Germline CDR1 KGHDR, CDR2 SFDVKD. The CDR3 runs to 12 residues. V shed 2 bases and J shed 7 bases, with 5 bases lying between them. The CDR3 region is CATSDSRNEQFF. Written as DNA, the CDR3 is TGTGCCACCAGTGATTCCAGGAATGAGCAGTTCTTC.

The CDR3 here is CATQRSLLTDTQYF. The CDR3 DNA follows: TGTGCCACCCAACGGTCTCTCCTCACAGATACGCAGTATTTT. This chain joins TRBV2 and TRBJ2-3; no reliable D call. V lost 10 bases and J lost 2, with 16 bases in between. This CDR3 has 14 residues. Germline CDR1 SNHLY, CDR2 FYNNEI.

Of note for this clonotype: Germline and junction disagree at one end, which may indicate a read error. This rearrangement joins TRBV7-7 to TRBJ2-1; TRBD1 aligns across 8 bases. Germline V gene lookup returns CDR1 SSHAT and CDR2 FNYEAQ (reference sequence). The CDR3 is 13 residues long. The CDR3 region has the DNA TGTGCTAGCAGCCCGGACAGGGCAAGAGAGCAGTTCTTC. It codes for CASSPDRAREQFF.